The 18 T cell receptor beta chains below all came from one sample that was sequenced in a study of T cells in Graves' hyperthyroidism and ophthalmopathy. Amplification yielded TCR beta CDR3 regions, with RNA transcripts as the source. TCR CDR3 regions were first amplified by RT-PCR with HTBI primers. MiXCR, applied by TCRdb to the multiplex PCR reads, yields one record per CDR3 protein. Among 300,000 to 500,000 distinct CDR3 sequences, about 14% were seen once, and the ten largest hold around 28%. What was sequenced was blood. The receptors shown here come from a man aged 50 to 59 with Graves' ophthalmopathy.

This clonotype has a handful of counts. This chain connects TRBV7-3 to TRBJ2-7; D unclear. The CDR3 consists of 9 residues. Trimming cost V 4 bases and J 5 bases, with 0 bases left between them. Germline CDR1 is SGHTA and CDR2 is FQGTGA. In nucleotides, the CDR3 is TGTGCCAGCAGCTACGAGCAGTACTTC. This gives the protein CASSYEQYF.

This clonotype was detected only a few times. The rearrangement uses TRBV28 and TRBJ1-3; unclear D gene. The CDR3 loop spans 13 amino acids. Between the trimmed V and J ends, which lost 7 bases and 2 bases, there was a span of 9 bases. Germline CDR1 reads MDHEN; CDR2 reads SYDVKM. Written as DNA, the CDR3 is TGTGCCAGCAAAGTCGGGCCTGGAAACACCATATATTTT. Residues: CASKVGPGNTIYF.

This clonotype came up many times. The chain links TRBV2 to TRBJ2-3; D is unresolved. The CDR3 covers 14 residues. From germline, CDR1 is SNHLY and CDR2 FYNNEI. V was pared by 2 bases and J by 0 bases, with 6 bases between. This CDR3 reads CASSELGSTDTQYF. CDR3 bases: TGTGCCAGCAGTGAATTGGGTAGCACAGATACGCAGTATTTT.

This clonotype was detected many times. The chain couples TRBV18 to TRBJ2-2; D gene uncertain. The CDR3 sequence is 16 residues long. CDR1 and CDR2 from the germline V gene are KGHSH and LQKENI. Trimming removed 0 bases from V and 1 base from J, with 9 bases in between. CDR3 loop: CASSPPGSLNTGELFF. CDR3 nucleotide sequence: TGTGCCAGCTCACCACCCGGGTCTTTGAACACCGGGGAGCTGTTTTTT. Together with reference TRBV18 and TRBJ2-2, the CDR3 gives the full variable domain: NAGVMQNPRHLVRRRGQEARLRCSPMKGHSHVYWYRQLPEEGLKFMVYLQKENIIDESGMPKERFSAEFPKEGPSILRIQQVVRGDSAAYFCASSPPGSLNTGELFFGEGSRLTVL.

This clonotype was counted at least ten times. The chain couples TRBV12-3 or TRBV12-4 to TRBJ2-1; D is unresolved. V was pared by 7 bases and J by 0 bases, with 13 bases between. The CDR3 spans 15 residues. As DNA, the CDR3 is TGTGCCAGCACCCCCGTTCCGGGCTCCTACAATGAGCAGTTCTTC. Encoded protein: CASTPVPGSYNEQFF.

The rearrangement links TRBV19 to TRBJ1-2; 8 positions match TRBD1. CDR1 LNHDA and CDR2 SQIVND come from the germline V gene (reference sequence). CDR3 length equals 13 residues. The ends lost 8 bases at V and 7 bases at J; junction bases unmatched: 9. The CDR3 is CASSTGELGGYTF. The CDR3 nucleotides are TGTGCCAGTTCGACAGGGGAATTGGGTGGCTACACCTTC.

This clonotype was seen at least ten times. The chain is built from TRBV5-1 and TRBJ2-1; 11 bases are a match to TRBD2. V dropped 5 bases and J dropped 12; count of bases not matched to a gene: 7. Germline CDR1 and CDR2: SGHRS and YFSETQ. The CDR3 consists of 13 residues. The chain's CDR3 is CASRTSGKVGQFF. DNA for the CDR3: TGCGCCAGCAGGACTAGCGGGAAGGTTGGGCAGTTCTTC. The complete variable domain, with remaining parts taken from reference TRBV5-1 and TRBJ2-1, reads KAGVTQTPRYLIKTRGQQVTLSCSPISGHRSVSWYQQTPGQGLQFLFEYFSETQRNKGNFPGRFSGRQFSNSRSEMNVSTLELGDSALYLCASRTSGKVGQFFGPGTRLTVL.

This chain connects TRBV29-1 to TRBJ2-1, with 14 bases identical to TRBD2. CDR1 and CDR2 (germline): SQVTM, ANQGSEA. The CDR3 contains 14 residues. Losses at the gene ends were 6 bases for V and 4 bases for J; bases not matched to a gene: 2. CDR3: CSVRTSGGYNEQFF. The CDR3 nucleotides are TGCAGCGTGAGGACTAGCGGGGGGTACAATGAGCAGTTCTTC.

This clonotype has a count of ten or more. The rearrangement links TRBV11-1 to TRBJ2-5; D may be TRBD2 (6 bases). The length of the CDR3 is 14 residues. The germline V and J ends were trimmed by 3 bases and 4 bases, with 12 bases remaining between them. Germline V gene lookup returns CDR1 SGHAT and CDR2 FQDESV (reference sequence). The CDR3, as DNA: TGTGCCAGCAGCTTGGGACTTCACTTAGAGACCCAGTACTTC. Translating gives CASSLGLHLETQYF.

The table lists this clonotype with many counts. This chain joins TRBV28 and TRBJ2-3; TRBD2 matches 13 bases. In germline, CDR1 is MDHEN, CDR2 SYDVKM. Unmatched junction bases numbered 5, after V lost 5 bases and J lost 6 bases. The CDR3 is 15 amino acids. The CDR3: CASSPLGLAGDTQYF. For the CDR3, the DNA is TGTGCCAGCAGTCCCCTGGGACTAGCGGGGGATACGCAGTATTTT. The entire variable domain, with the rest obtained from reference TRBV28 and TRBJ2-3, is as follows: DVKVTQSSRYLVKRTGEKVFLECVQDMDHENMFWYRQDPGLGLRLIYFSYDVKMKEKGDIPEGYSVSREKKERFSLILESASTNQTSMYLCASSPLGLAGDTQYFGPGTRLTVL.

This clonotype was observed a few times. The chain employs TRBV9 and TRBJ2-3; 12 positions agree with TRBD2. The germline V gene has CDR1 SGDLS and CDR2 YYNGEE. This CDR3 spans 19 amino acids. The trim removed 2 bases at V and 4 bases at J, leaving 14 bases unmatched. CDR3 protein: CASSVVQSQTSGRADTQYF. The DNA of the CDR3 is TGTGCCAGCAGCGTTGTGCAGTCTCAGACTAGCGGGAGAGCAGATACGCAGTATTTT.

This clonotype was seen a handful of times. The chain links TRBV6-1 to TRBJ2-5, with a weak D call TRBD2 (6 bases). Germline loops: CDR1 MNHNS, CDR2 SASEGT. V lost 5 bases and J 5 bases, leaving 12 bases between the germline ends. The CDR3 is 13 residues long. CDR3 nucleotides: TGTGCCAGCAGTAGGGACTCGGGGGAGACCCAGTACTTC. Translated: CASSRDSGETQYF.

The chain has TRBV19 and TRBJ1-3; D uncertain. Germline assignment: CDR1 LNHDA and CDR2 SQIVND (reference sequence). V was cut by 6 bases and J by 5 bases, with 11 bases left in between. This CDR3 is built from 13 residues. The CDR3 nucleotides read TGTGCCAGTAGCCCGGGCGGAAGAAACACCATATATTTT. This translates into CASSPGGRNTIYF.

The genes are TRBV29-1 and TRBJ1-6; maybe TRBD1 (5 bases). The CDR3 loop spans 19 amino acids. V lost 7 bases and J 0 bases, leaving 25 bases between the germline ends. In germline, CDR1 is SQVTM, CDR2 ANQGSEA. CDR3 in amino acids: CSGAGSGSSRSSYNSPLHF. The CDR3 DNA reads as TGCAGCGGTGCAGGGTCAGGGTCCTCTAGGAGCTCCTATAATTCACCCCTCCACTTT.

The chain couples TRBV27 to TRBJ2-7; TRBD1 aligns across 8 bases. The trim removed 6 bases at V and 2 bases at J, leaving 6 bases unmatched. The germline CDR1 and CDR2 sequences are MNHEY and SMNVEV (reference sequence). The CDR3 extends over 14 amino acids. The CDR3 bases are TGTGCCAGCAGCAGACAGGGGCTGACCTACGAGCAGTACTTC. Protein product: CASSRQGLTYEQYF.

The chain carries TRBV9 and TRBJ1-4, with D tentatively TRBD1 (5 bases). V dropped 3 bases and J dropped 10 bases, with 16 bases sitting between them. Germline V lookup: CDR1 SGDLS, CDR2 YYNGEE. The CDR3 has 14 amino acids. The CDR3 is CASSETFQGRKLFF. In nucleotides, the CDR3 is TGTGCCAGCAGCGAGACGTTTCAGGGAAGAAAACTGTTTTTT. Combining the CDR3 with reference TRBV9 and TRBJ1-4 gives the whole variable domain DSGVTQTPKHLITATGQRVTLRCSPRSGDLSVYWYQQSLDQGLQFLIQYYNGEERAKGNILERFSAQQFPDLHSELNLSSLELGDSALYFCASSETFQGRKLFFGSGTQLSVL.

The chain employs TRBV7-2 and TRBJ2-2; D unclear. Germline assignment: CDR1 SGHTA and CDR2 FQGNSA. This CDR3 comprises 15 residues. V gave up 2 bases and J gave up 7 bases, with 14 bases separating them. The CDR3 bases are TGTGCCAGCAGCTTACGCGTTGAAAGCCGCGGGGAGCTGTTTTTT. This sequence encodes CASSLRVESRGELFF.

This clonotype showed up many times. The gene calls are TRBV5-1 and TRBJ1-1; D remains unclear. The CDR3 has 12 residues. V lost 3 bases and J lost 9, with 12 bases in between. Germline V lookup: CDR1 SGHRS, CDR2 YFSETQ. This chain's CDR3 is CASSWDGYQAFF. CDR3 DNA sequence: TGCGCCAGCAGCTGGGATGGGTACCAAGCTTTCTTT. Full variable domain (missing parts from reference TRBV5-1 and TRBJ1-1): KAGVTQTPRYLIKTRGQQVTLSCSPISGHRSVSWYQQTPGQGLQFLFEYFSETQRNKGNFPGRFSGRQFSNSRSEMNVSTLELGDSALYLCASSWDGYQAFFGQGTRLTVV.